This TCR beta chain was profiled in a study of T cell changes during pregnancy in multiple sclerosis (dated by TCRdb to the late 2010s). At the level of the whole study: In women with multiple sclerosis, the researchers looked at how the T cell repertoire shifted as pregnancy progressed.

On this clone itself: There is no known antigen for this receptor. The germline gene is not matched at one end of the junction; a read error may be the cause.

CDR3 length: 13 amino acids, cysteine to phenylalanine. The kept DNA is CDR3 alone, 39 bases in frame from the first base. CDR1 SNHLY and CDR2 FYNNEI are derived from the germline V gene. The library relied on the immunoSEQ multiplex PCR assay. Not all clones reach the TCRdb copy of this immuneACCESS table, which keeps in-frame sequences only. Checked studies attribute under half of the gap to unresolved V genes and leave the rest unexplained. In all, the sample holds just under 65,000 clones, and over 95% of those were seen once. Together, the top ten hold 2% to 2.5% of the sample. The specimen was CD8+ T cells from peripheral blood mononuclear cells, collected after pregnancy. Recombination joined TRBV2 with TRBJ2-7; TRBD2 agrees with 9 junctional bases. This sequence was found in a female donor with multiple sclerosis, enrolled in a pregnancy study. The nucleotide sequence is TGTACCAGCAGGGAGACTAGCGGCTACGAGCAGTACTTC. Its amino acids are CTSRETSGYEQYF. The entire variable domain, with the stretches around the CDR3 drawn from the reference TRBV2 and TRBJ2-7 proteins, is EPEVTQTPSHQVTQMGQEVILRCVPISNHLYFYWYRQILGQKVEFLVSFYNNEISEKSEIFDDQFSVERPDGSNFTLKIRSTKLEDSAMYFCTSRETSGYEQYFGPGTRLTVT.